This T cell receptor (beta chain) was recovered during a study of blood T cell repertoires in COVID-19. Across the study: The origin of the acute and convalescent COVID-19 samples was the United States, Italy and Spain. The analysed material was cDNA or gDNA that came from T cells, B-cell-depleted T cells, or PBMCs.

How the authors handled the data: Quantification of nucleated cells was approximated via reference gene primer amplification. Measured with immunoSEQ multiplex PCR; TCRdb has only the in-frame clones, and not every one. From that table come the V and J calls and clone size; the DNA was used to work out D and trimming. The sample includes about 350,000 clones, approximately 86% of them seen just once. Germline CDR1 reads SGHAT; CDR2 reads FQNNGV. This CDR3 region has 13 residues. The ends lost 5 bases at V and 3 bases at J; junction bases unmatched: 3. Seattle cases were enrolled at active infection and followed longitudinally.

Sequenced: peripheral blood. The genes are TRBV11-2 and TRBJ2-7; 8 nucleotides agree with TRBD1. This sequence was found in a woman aged 55-75 years with COVID-19, enrolled during active disease. The CDR3: CASSQGQVYEQYF. The CDR3, as DNA: TGTGCCAGCAGCCAGGGACAGGTCTACGAGCAGTACTTC.